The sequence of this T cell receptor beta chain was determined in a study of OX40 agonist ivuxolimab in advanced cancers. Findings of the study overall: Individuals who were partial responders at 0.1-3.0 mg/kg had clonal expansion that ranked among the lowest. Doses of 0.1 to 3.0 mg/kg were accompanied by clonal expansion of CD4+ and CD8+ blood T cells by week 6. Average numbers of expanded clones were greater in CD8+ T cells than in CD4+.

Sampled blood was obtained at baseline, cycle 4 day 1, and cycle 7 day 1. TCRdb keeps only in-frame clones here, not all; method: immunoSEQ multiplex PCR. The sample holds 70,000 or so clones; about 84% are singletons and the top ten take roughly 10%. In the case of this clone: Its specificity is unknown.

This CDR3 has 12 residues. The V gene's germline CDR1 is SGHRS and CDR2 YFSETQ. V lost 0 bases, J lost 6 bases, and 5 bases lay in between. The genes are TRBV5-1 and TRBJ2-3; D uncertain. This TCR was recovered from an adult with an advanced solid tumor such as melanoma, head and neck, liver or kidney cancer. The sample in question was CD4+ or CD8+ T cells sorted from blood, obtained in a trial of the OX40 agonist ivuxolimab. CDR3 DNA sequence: TGCGCCAGCAGCTTGGTCCCGGATACGCAGTATTTT. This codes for CASSLVPDTQYF.